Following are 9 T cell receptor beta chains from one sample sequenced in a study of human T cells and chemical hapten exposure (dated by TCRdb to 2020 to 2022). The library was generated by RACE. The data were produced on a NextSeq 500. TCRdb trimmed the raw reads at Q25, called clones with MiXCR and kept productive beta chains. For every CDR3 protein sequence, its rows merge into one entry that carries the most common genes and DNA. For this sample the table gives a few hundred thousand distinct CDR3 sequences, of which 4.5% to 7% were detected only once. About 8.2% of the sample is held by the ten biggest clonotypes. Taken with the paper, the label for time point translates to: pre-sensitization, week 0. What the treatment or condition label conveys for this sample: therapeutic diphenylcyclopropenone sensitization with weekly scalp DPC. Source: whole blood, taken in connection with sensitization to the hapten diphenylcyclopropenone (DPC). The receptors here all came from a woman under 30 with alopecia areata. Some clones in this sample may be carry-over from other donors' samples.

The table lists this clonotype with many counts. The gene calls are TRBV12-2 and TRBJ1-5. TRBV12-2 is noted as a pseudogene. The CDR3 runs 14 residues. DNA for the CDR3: TGTGCAAGTCGCTTAAGGGTTAGCAATCAGCCCCAGCATTTT. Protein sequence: CASRLRVSNQPQHF.

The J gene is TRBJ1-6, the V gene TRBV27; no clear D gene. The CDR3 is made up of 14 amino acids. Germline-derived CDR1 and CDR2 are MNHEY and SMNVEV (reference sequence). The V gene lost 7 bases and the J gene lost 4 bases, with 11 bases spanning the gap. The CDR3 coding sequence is TGTGCCAGCACACAAACAGTGTATAATTCACCCCTCCACTTT. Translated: CASTQTVYNSPLHF.

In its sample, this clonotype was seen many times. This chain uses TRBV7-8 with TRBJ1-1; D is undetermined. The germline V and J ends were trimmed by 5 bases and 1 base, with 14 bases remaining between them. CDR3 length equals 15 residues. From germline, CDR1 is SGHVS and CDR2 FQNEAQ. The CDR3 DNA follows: TGTGCCAGCAGCCTGTTGAAGAGGCCGAACACTGAAGCTTTCTTT. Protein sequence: CASSLLKRPNTEAFF. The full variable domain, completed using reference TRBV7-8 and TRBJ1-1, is GAGVSQSPRYKVAKRGQDVALRCDPISGHVSLFWYQQALGQGPEFLTYFQNEAQLDKSGLPSDRFFAERPEGSVSTLKIQRTQQEDSAVYLCASSLLKRPNTEAFFGQGTRLTVV.

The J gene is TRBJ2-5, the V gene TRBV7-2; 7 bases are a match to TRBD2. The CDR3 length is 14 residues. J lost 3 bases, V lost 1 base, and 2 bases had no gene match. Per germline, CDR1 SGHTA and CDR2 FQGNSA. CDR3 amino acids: CASSLGGTKETQYF. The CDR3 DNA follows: TGTGCCAGCAGCTTAGGCGGGACTAAAGAGACCCAGTACTTC.

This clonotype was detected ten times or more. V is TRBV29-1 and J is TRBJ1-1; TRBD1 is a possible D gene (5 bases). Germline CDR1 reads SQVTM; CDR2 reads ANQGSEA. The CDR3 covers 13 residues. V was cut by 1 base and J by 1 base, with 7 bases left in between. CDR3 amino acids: CSVEGQQNTEAFF. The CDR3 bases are TGCAGCGTTGAAGGACAGCAGAACACTGAAGCTTTCTTT.

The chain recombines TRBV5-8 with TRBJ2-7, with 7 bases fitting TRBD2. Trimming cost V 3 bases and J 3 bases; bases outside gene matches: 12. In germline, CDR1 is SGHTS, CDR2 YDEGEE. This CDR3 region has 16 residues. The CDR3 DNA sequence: TGTGCCAGCAGCTCTAGGACTAGAGGTATTCTCTACGAGCAGTACTTC. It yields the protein CASSSRTRGILYEQYF.

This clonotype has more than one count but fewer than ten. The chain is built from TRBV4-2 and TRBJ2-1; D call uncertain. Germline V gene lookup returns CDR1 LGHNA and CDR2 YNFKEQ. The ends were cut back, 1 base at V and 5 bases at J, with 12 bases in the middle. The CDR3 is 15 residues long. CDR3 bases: TGTGCCAGCAGCCAAGGGCCCCTGGGGAACAATGAGCAGTTCTTC. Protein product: CASSQGPLGNNEQFF.

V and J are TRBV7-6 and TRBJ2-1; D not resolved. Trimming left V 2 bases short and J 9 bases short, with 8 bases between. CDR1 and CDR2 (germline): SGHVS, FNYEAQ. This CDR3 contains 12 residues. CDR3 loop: CASSLSGLEQFF. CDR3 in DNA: TGTGCCAGCAGCTTAAGTGGGCTTGAGCAGTTCTTC.

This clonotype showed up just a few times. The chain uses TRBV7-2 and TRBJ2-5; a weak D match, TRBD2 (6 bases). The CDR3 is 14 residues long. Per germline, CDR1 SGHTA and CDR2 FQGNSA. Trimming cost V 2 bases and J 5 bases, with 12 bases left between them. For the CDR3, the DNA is TGTGCCAGCAGCTTACTAGTGACTAGGGAGACCCAGTACTTC. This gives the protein CASSLLVTRETQYF. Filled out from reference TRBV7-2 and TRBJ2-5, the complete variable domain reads GAGVSQSPSNKVTEKGKDVELRCDPISGHTALYWYRQSLGQGLEFLIYFQGNSAPDKSGLPSDRFSAERTGGSVSTLTIQRTQQEDSAVYLCASSLLVTRETQYFGPGTRLLVL.